These 9 T cell receptor beta chains share one sample of origin, sequenced in a study of blood T cell repertoires in COVID-19. Profiling relied on immunoSEQ multiplex PCR, and the TCRdb table lists in-frame clones only, not all of them. The sample records fewer than 250,000 clones, 86% being singletons. Sequencing was done on a sample of peripheral blood. These receptors all come from a woman in her forties or fifties with acute or convalescent COVID-19.

The chain joins TRBV19 to TRBJ1-5; 7 bases fit TRBD1. CDR1 LNHDA and CDR2 SQIVND come from the germline V gene (reference sequence). This CDR3 is 15 amino acids long. V lost 3 bases, J lost 8 bases, and 10 bases stayed unmatched. The CDR3 spells CASSIRGTGVEPQHF. For the CDR3, the DNA is TGTGCCAGTAGTATCCGAGGTACAGGGGTTGAGCCCCAGCATTTT.

The genes are TRBV19 and TRBJ1-4, with 8 bases aligning to TRBD1. The CDR3 covers 17 residues. V trimming: 1 base; J trimming: 10 bases; junction bases outside the gene matches: 14. Germline lookup yields CDR1 LNHDA and CDR2 SQIVND (reference sequence). The CDR3 is CASSIGRGQDLLRKLFF. The DNA of the CDR3 is TGTGCCAGTAGTATAGGACGGGGACAGGATTTGCTTCGAAAACTGTTTTTT.

The chain couples TRBV10-3 to TRBJ1-5, with TRBD1 matching over 10 bases. The V gene's germline CDR1 is ENHRY and CDR2 SYGVKD. V was clipped by 5 bases and J by 5 bases; unmatched bases: 3. The CDR3 is made up of 14 amino acids. The CDR3 region has the DNA TGTGCCATCAGTCCCGGGACAGGGGATCAGCCCCAGCATTTT. Protein product: CAISPGTGDQPQHF.

CDR3 in DNA: TGTGCCAGCAGCGTAGTGGGTAGCGGGATCACCGGGGAGCTGTTTTTT. This codes for CASSVVGSGITGELFF. V gene TRBV9 combines with J gene TRBJ2-2; 8 nucleotides agree with TRBD2. V gave up 0 bases and J gave up 4 bases; unmatched junction bases: 5. Germline CDR1 and CDR2: SGDLS and YYNGEE. This CDR3 has 16 residues.

V is TRBV6-5 and J is TRBJ1-2, with D possibly matching TRBD1 (6 bases). The CDR3 has 13 residues. V was pared by 6 bases and J by 8 bases, with 16 bases between. Germline V lookup: CDR1 MNHEY, CDR2 SVGAGI. CDR3 sequence: CASSRDRTRGYTF. The CDR3 DNA reads TGTGCCAGCAGCCGAGACAGGACAAGAGGCTACACCTTC.

V and J are TRBV7-2 and TRBJ1-2; 9 bases match TRBD1. Trimming cost V 4 bases and J 7 bases; bases outside gene matches: 7. The CDR3 loop spans 14 amino acids. CDR1 and CDR2 from the germline V gene are SGHTA and FQGNSA. The CDR3 coding sequence is TGTGCCAGCAGCTCGGGACAGGGTACTTCTGGCTACACCTTC. This translates into CASSSGQGTSGYTF.

This clone was found once. This chain links TRBV14 with TRBJ2-2, with TRBD2 matching 9 bases. The CDR3 contains 16 residues. Germline V lookup: CDR1 SGHDN, CDR2 FVKESK. The J segment lost 1 base and the V segment lost 2 bases, leaving 2 bases of the junction unmatched. CDR3 protein: CASSQLAGLNTGELFF. CDR3 bases: TGTGCCAGCAGCCAACTAGCGGGATTGAACACCGGGGAGCTGTTTTTT.

The chain carries TRBV9 and TRBJ2-3, with 7 positions matching TRBD1. The CDR3 is 17 amino acids. Per germline, CDR1 SGDLS and CDR2 YYNGEE. With 3 bases clipped from V and 1 base from J, the junction kept 11 bases outside the gene matches. The CDR3 bases are TGTGCCAGCAGCGCGGATGGGACAGCCTTTCGCACAGATACGCAGTATTTT. Encoded protein: CASSADGTAFRTDTQYF.

V gene TRBV30 combines with J gene TRBJ2-1; 13 nucleotides line up with TRBD2. J was trimmed by 8 bases and V by 3 bases; bases with no gene match: 7. The V gene's germline CDR1 is GTSNPN and CDR2 SVGIG (reference sequence). The length of the CDR3 is 15 residues. Here the CDR3 reads CAWRAGLAGFYEQFF. The CDR3 bases are TGTGCCTGGAGAGCGGGACTAGCGGGATTCTATGAGCAGTTCTTC. Drawing the rest from reference TRBV30 and TRBJ2-1, the complete variable domain is SQTIHQWPATLVQPVGSPLSLECTVEGTSNPNLYWYRQAAGRGLQLLFYSVGIGQISSEVPQNLSASRPQDRQFILSSKKLLLSDSGFYLCAWRAGLAGFYEQFFGPGTRLTVL.